The 9 T cell receptor beta chains given below trace back to one sample, sequenced in a study of OX40 agonist ivuxolimab in advanced cancers. TCRdb's table, derived via immunoSEQ multiplex PCR, lists solely in-frame clones and lacks some. The sample has some 63,000 clones; approximately 89% are singletons. The specimen comprised CD4+ or CD8+ T cells sorted from blood, sampled in a trial of the OX40 agonist ivuxolimab. All receptors derive from an adult with an advanced solid tumor such as melanoma, head and neck, liver or kidney cancer.

The chain is built from TRBV9 and TRBJ2-3; unclear D gene. V dropped 4 bases and J dropped 0 bases, with 18 bases sitting between them. Looked up from germline, CDR1 is SGDLS and CDR2 is YYNGEE. CDR3 length: 17 residues. CDR3 in DNA: TGTGCCAGCAGCTACACCTCCAGCCTGACTAGCACAGATACGCAGTATTTT. It specifies CASSYTSSLTSTDTQYF. The full variable domain, with the rest looked up from reference TRBV9 and TRBJ2-3, is DSGVTQTPKHLITATGQRVTLRCSPRSGDLSVYWYQQSLDQGLQFLIQYYNGEERAKGNILERFSAQQFPDLHSELNLSSLELGDSALYFCASSYTSSLTSTDTQYFGPGTRLTVL.

The chain employs TRBV7-9 and TRBJ2-5, with D possibly called TRBD1 or TRBD2 (5 bases each). This CDR3 is 17 amino acids long. The V end was cut by 5 bases, the J end by 1 base, with 20 bases between. Germline CDR1 reads SEHNR; CDR2 reads FQNEAQ (reference sequence). The chain's CDR3 is CASSVERGRRTQETQYF. CDR3 sequence (DNA): TGTGCCAGCAGCGTAGAACGGGGCCGCCGGACCCAAGAGACCCAGTACTTC.

This sequence joins TRBV20-1 and TRBJ2-7, with a weak D call TRBD2 (5 bases). Germline loops: CDR1 DFQATT, CDR2 SNEGSKA (reference sequence). V was cut by 3 bases and J by 3 bases, with 6 bases left in between. The CDR3 is 11 residues long. CDR3 protein: CSARGSYEQYF. The CDR3, as DNA: TGCAGTGCTAGGGGGAGCTACGAGCAGTACTTC.

CDR3 loop: CASSLLDLNRGRGTIYF. In DNA form, the CDR3 reads TGTGCCAGCAGCTTGCTGGACTTAAATAGGGGGAGAGGCACCATATATTTT. V and J are TRBV5-6 and TRBJ1-3, with D possibly being TRBD1 (6 bases). Germline V gene data show CDR1 as SGHDT and CDR2 as YYEEEE. V was shortened by 1 base and J by 9 bases, with 23 bases between the two germline ends. The CDR3 loop spans 17 amino acids.

V and J are TRBV28 and TRBJ1-2; D unclear. Trimming stripped 2 bases from V and 0 bases from J, with 10 bases between. CDR3 length equals 15 residues. Germline V gene lookup returns CDR1 MDHEN and CDR2 SYDVKM. This CDR3 is CASSLTGRANYGYTF. As DNA, the CDR3 is TGTGCCAGCAGTTTAACGGGTCGAGCTAACTATGGCTACACCTTC.

A remark on this clone: Additional DNA sequences in this sample encode the identical CDR3. This sequence joins TRBV29-1 and TRBJ2-5, with TRBD2 as a possible D gene (6 bases). V was clipped by 0 bases and J by 7 bases, with 15 bases between them. The CDR3 is 14 residues long. Per the germline V gene, CDR1 is SQVTM and CDR2 is ANQGSEA. CDR3 DNA: TGCAGCGTTGAAGATGGGCGGGGACCAAGGACCCAGTACTTC. Residues: CSVEDGRGPRTQYF. The full variable domain, in which reference TRBV29-1 and TRBJ2-5 provide the parts outside the CDR3, is SAVISQKPSRDICQRGTSLTIQCQVDSQVTMMFWYRQQPGQSLTLIATANQGSEATYESGFVIDKFPISRPNLTFSTLTVSNMSPEDSSIYLCSVEDGRGPRTQYFGPGTRLLVL.

V gene TRBV18 combines with J gene TRBJ2-7, with 9 bases identical to TRBD1. Germline V gives CDR1 KGHSH, CDR2 LQKENI. The CDR3 contains 15 residues. V dropped 3 bases and J dropped 4; count of bases not matched to a gene: 7. The DNA of the CDR3 is TGTGCCAGCTCACCCCGACAGGGGGGGGATTACGAGCAGTACTTC. It specifies CASSPRQGGDYEQYF.

J is TRBJ2-5 and V is TRBV4-1; TRBD1 matches 7 bases. The V and J ends lost 1 base and 0 bases, in that order; junction bases with no gene match: 5. There are 16 residues in the CDR3. Germline CDR1 reads MGHRA; CDR2 reads YSYEKL. The CDR3 DNA reads as TGCGCCAGCAGCCAAGGCCTGGGACAGAACCAAGAGACCCAGTACTTC. This gives the protein CASSQGLGQNQETQYF.

The V and J genes are TRBV6-1 and TRBJ1-5; D possibly corresponds to TRBD1 (5 bases). The CDR3 runs 15 residues. The V gene lost 4 bases and the J gene lost 2 bases, with 12 bases spanning the gap. The germline V gene encodes CDR1 MNHNS and CDR2 SASEGT. CDR3 nucleotides: TGTGCCAGCAGTGGGACTAGGGGAGGCAATCAGCCCCAGCATTTT. Protein product: CASSGTRGGNQPQHF.